One sample yielded the 10 T cell receptor beta chains listed below, sequenced in a study of T cell changes during pregnancy in multiple sclerosis. Only in-frame clones appear in the TCRdb table, and some are missing; sequencing was by immunoSEQ multiplex PCR. The sample carries tens of thousands of clones, approximately 90% recorded once. Here the sequenced sample was peripheral blood, taken before pregnancy. These TCRs come from a female donor with multiple sclerosis, enrolled in a pregnancy study.

The genes are TRBV10-1 and TRBJ2-7; 13 bases agree with TRBD2. The ends lost 6 bases at V and 2 bases at J; junction bases unmatched: 13. In germline, CDR1 is WNHNN, CDR2 SYGVQD (reference sequence). The CDR3 contains 18 residues. As DNA, the CDR3 is TGCGCCAGCAGGGAACCGGGACTAGCGGGGTCCCTGACCTACGAGCAGTACTTC. This sequence encodes CASREPGLAGSLTYEQYF.

This chain connects TRBV21-1 to TRBJ2-7; the DNA was not used to check the table's D call, TRBD2. TRBV21-1 is a listed pseudogene. The CDR3 runs 15 residues. The CDR3 reads CASSKHPRPEDEQYF. CDR3 DNA: TGTGCCAGCAGCAAACACCCTCGTCCAGAGGACGAGCAGTACTTC.

The rearrangement links TRBV2 to TRBJ2-5; 11 bases fit TRBD2. The trim removed 11 bases at V and 5 bases at J, leaving 13 bases unmatched. The length of the CDR3 is 15 residues. Per the germline V gene, CDR1 is SNHLY and CDR2 is FYNNEI. Here the CDR3 reads CASTGSGGARETQYF. CDR3 DNA: TGTGCCTCCACGGGTAGCGGGGGGGCCCGGGAGACCCAGTACTTC. The full variable domain, rest sourced from reference TRBV2 and TRBJ2-5, is EPEVTQTPSHQVTQMGQEVILRCVPISNHLYFYWYRQILGQKVEFLVSFYNNEISEKSEIFDDQFSVERPDGSNFTLKIRSTKLEDSAMYFCASTGSGGARETQYFGPGTRLLVL.

The V call is TRBV30, the J call TRBJ2-5; 7 bases fit TRBD1. Germline CDR1 GTSNPN, CDR2 SVGIG (reference sequence). With 2 bases clipped from V and 5 bases from J, the junction kept 5 bases outside the gene matches. The CDR3 runs 13 residues. The CDR3 nucleotides are TGTGCCTGGAGTCGACAGGGTAGGGAGACCCAGTACTTC. It encodes CAWSRQGRETQYF.

The rearrangement links TRBV5-6 to TRBJ2-1; 9 positions agree with TRBD2. Germline CDR1 SGHDT, CDR2 YYEEEE. This CDR3 region has 15 residues. Losses at the gene ends were 2 bases for V and 3 bases for J; bases not matched to a gene: 3. The CDR3 region has the DNA TGTGCCAGCAGCTTTAGCGGGAGTAACTACAATGAGCAGTTCTTC. Protein product: CASSFSGSNYNEQFF.

This clone was seen just once. The genes are TRBV7-9 and TRBJ2-5, with D possibly being TRBD1 (6 bases). The germline V and J ends were trimmed by 5 bases and 3 bases, with 13 bases remaining between them. Germline CDR1 reads SEHNR; CDR2 reads FQNEAQ (reference sequence). This CDR3 has 14 residues. The CDR3 region is CASSHVGGKETQYF. In DNA form, the CDR3 reads TGTGCCAGCAGCCATGTTGGGGGCAAAGAGACCCAGTACTTC.

The chain uses TRBV2 and TRBJ1-5; D may be TRBD1 (5 bases). Trimming cost V 5 bases and J 7 bases, with 18 bases left between them. Per the germline V gene, CDR1 is SNHLY and CDR2 is FYNNEI. CDR3 length: 15 amino acids. CDR3 protein: CASSLDPRRGQPQHF. The CDR3 DNA is TGTGCCAGCAGTTTGGACCCGAGGCGGGGCCAGCCCCAGCATTTT.

V and J are TRBV5-5 and TRBJ2-3, with 10 bases aligning to TRBD1. Germline loops: CDR1 SGHKS, CDR2 YYEKEE (reference sequence). With 4 bases clipped from V and 1 base from J, the junction kept 6 bases outside the gene matches. CDR3 size: 16 residues. The CDR3 DNA reads as TGTGCCAGCAGCGGACGACAGGGGGCACGCACAGATACGCAGTATTTT. It codes for CASSGRQGARTDTQYF.

The rearrangement uses TRBV7-9 and TRBJ2-1, with 7 bases identical to TRBD1. The CDR3 has 13 amino acids. The germline V gene encodes CDR1 SEHNR and CDR2 FQNEAQ (reference sequence). The J segment lost 7 bases and the V segment lost 1 base, leaving 1 base of the junction unmatched. CDR3 loop: CASSLEQGNEQFF. The CDR3 DNA follows: TGTGCCAGCAGCTTAGAACAGGGGAATGAGCAGTTCTTC.

This sequence joins TRBV4-1 and TRBJ1-2; tentatively, D is TRBD1 (6 bases). The CDR3 runs 13 residues. V dropped 4 bases and J dropped 7 bases, with 13 bases sitting between them. The germline V gene has CDR1 MGHRA and CDR2 YSYEKL. The CDR3 DNA reads TGCGCCAGCAGCCCGGGGGGCGCGGCTGGCTACACCTTC. This gives the protein CASSPGGAAGYTF.